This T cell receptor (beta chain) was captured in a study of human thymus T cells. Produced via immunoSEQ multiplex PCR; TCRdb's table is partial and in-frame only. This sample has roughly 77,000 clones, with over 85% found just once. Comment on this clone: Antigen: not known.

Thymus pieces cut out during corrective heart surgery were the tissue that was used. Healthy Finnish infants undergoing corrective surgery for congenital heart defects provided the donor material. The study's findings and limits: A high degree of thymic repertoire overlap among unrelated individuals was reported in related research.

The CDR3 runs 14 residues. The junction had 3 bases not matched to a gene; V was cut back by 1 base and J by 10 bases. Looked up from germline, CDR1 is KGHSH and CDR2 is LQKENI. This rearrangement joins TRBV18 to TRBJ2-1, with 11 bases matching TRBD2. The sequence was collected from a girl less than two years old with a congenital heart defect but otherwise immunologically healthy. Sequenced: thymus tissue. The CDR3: CASSPRIAGGEQFF. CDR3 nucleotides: TGTGCCAGCTCACCACGAATAGCGGGAGGGGAGCAGTTCTTC.